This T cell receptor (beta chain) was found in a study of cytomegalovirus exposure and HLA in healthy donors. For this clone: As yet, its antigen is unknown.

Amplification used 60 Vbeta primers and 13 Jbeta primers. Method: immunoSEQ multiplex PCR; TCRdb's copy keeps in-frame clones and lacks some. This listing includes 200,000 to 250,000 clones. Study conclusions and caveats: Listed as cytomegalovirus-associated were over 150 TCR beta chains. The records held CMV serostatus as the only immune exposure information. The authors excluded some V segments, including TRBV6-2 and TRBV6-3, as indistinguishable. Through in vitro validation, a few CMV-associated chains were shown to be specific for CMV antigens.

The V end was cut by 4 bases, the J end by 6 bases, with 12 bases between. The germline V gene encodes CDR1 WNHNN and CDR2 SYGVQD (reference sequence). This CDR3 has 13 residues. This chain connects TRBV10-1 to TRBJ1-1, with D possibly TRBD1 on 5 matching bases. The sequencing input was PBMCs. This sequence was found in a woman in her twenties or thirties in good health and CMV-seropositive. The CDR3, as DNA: TGCGCCAGCAGTGTGGGACTGACAGCTGAAGCTTTCTTT. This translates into CASSVGLTAEAFF.